A selection of T cell receptor beta chains follows, all from one sample in a study of T cell responses to AZD1222 COVID-19 vaccine. Clones were sequenced by immunoSEQ multiplex PCR, and TCRdb holds only the in-frame ones, with some missing. This sample has 70,000 to 95,000 clones, with about 88% found just once. The source material was peripheral blood, sampled 28 days after the second AZD1222 dose. All receptors come from an adult who received the AZD1222 COVID-19 vaccine. CDR3s include the opening cysteine and the closing phenylalanine or tryptophan. A D gene is named only where the DNA matches it firmly. Size tells how often a clone was seen (once, few, many) or the class of an expanded clone, and some rows leave it out.

clone size: -; J gene: TRBJ1-2; V gene: TRBV11-2; D gene: TRBD1; CDR3 protein: CASSLDWTGSGYTF; CDR3 DNA: TGTGCCAGCAGCTTAGATTGGACAGGGAGCGGCTACACCTTC
clone size: -; J gene: TRBJ1-5; V gene: TRBV9; D gene: -; CDR3 protein: CASSGGGRQPQHF; CDR3 DNA: TGTGCCAGCAGCGGGGGGGGCCGTCAGCCCCAGCATTTT
clone size: -; J gene: TRBJ2-5; V gene: TRBV19; D gene: TRBD1; CDR3 protein: CASSPRTGGGQETQYF; CDR3 DNA: TGTGCCAGTAGTCCAAGGACAGGGGGCGGCCAAGAGACCCAGTACTTC
clone size: -; J gene: TRBJ2-1; V gene: TRBV9; D gene: -; CDR3 protein: CASSPPSNEQFF; CDR3 DNA: TGTGCCAGCAGCCCCCCCTCCAATGAGCAGTTCTTC
clone size: -; J gene: TRBJ1-4; V gene: TRBV2; D gene: TRBD1; CDR3 protein: CASSRQGGEKLFF; CDR3 DNA: TGTGCCAGCAGCAGACAGGGGGGAGAAAAACTGTTTTTT
clone size: -; J gene: TRBJ1-2; V gene: TRBV18; D gene: -; CDR3 protein: CASSPHRVEVQGYTF; CDR3 DNA: TGTGCCAGCTCACCGCACAGAGTCGAAGTTCAGGGCTACACCTTC
clone size: -; J gene: TRBJ2-1; V gene: TRBV5-5; D gene: -; CDR3 protein: CASSFEQRASINEQFF; CDR3 DNA: TGTGCCAGCAGCTTCGAACAGAGGGCGTCAATCAATGAGCAGTTCTTC
clone size: -; J gene: TRBJ2-2; V gene: TRBV5-1; D gene: -; CDR3 protein: CASSLTAGVNTGELFF; CDR3 DNA: TGCGCCAGCAGCTTGACCGCAGGGGTGAACACCGGGGAGCTGTTTTTT
clone size: -; J gene: TRBJ1-1; V gene: TRBV28; D gene: -; CDR3 protein: CASSLGGALNTEAFF; CDR3 DNA: TGTGCCAGCAGTTTGGGGGGGGCCTTGAACACTGAAGCTTTCTTT
clone size: -; J gene: TRBJ2-1; V gene: TRBV6-5; D gene: -; CDR3 protein: CASSYRASPREQFF; CDR3 DNA: TGTGCCAGCAGTTACCGGGCCTCACCGCGGGAGCAGTTCTTC
clone size: once; J gene: TRBJ2-7; V gene: TRBV18; D gene: TRBD1; CDR3 protein: CASSPLDRDEQYF; CDR3 DNA: TGTGCCAGCTCACCATTGGACAGGGACGAGCAGTACTTC
clone size: -; J gene: TRBJ1-1; V gene: TRBV29-1; D gene: TRBD1; CDR3 protein: CSAGTGETEAFF; CDR3 DNA: TGCAGCGCAGGGACAGGGGAGACTGAAGCTTTCTTT
clone size: -; J gene: TRBJ1-2; V gene: TRBV11-3; D gene: -; CDR3 protein: CASSWPWGRDCYTF; CDR3 DNA: TGTGCCAGCAGCTGGCCCTGGGGGAGGGATTGCTACACCTTC
clone size: -; J gene: TRBJ2-1; V gene: TRBV7-2; D gene: -; CDR3 protein: CASTNRDEQFF; CDR3 DNA: TGTGCCAGCACTAATAGGGATGAGCAGTTCTTC
clone size: -; J gene: TRBJ1-2; V gene: TRBV19; D gene: -; CDR3 protein: CASTPQGSVGYTF; CDR3 DNA: TGTGCCAGTACCCCCCAGGGTTCGGTCGGCTACACCTTC
clone size: -; J gene: TRBJ1-2; V gene: TRBV7-2; D gene: -; CDR3 protein: CASSLALFGTSPNYGYTF; CDR3 DNA: TGTGCCAGCAGCTTAGCGCTTTTCGGGACCTCGCCTAACTATGGCTACACCTTC
clone size: -; J gene: TRBJ1-1; V gene: TRBV18; D gene: -; CDR3 protein: CASSPDGTEAFF; CDR3 DNA: TGTGCCAGCTCACCGGATGGTACTGAAGCTTTCTTT
clone size: -; J gene: TRBJ1-5; V gene: TRBV6-5; D gene: -; CDR3 protein: CASVGQHNQPQHF; CDR3 DNA: TGTGCCAGCGTCGGACAGCACAATCAGCCCCAGCATTTT
clone size: -; J gene: TRBJ1-1; V gene: TRBV14; D gene: -; CDR3 protein: CASSQETEASEAFF; CDR3 DNA: TGTGCCAGCAGCCAAGAGACAGAAGCGTCTGAAGCTTTCTTT
clone size: once; J gene: TRBJ2-3; V gene: TRBV24-1; D gene: -; CDR3 protein: CATSSGSTDTQYF; CDR3 DNA: TGTGCCACCAGTTCAGGGAGCACAGATACGCAGTATTTT
clone size: -; J gene: TRBJ2-2; V gene: TRBV5-1; D gene: TRBD1; CDR3 protein: CASSIRVGTGRIGELFF; CDR3 DNA: TGCGCCAGCAGCATTAGAGTCGGGACAGGGCGCATAGGGGAGCTGTTTTTT
clone size: -; J gene: TRBJ2-3; V gene: TRBV19; D gene: -; CDR3 protein: CASRQSTDTQYF; CDR3 DNA: TGTGCCAGTAGACAAAGCACAGATACGCAGTATTTT
clone size: -; J gene: TRBJ1-1; V gene: TRBV5-6; D gene: -; CDR3 protein: CASSLGQVRNTEAFF; CDR3 DNA: TGTGCCAGCAGCTTGGGTCAAGTAAGGAACACTGAAGCTTTCTTT
clone size: -; J gene: TRBJ2-7; V gene: TRBV29-1; D gene: TRBD2; CDR3 protein: CSVSSGRTPYEQYF; CDR3 DNA: TGCAGCGTTTCCTCCGGGAGGACCCCCTACGAGCAGTACTTC
clone size: few; J gene: TRBJ1-5; V gene: TRBV7-9; D gene: TRBD1; CDR3 protein: CASSLTGDQPQHF; CDR3 DNA: TGTGCCAGCAGCCTGACAGGGGATCAGCCCCAGCATTTT
clone size: -; J gene: TRBJ1-2; V gene: TRBV3-1/TRBV3-2; D gene: TRBD1; CDR3 protein: CASSQGARDRGIGYTF; CDR3 DNA: TGTGCCAGCAGCCAAGGGGCCCGGGACAGGGGTATCGGCTACACCTTC
clone size: -; J gene: TRBJ2-7; V gene: TRBV7-6; D gene: -; CDR3 protein: CASSLGTGHTYEQYF; CDR3 DNA: TGTGCCAGCAGCTTAGGTACAGGTCATACCTACGAGCAGTACTTC
clone size: once; J gene: TRBJ2-2; V gene: TRBV7-6; D gene: -; CDR3 protein: CASSKHDTGELFF; CDR3 DNA: TGTGCCAGCAGTAAACACGACACCGGGGAGCTGTTTTTT
clone size: once; J gene: TRBJ2-7; V gene: TRBV9; D gene: -; CDR3 protein: CASSVEAVHSYEQYF; CDR3 DNA: TGTGCCAGCAGCGTAGAGGCAGTCCACTCCTACGAGCAGTACTTC
clone size: -; J gene: TRBJ1-1; V gene: TRBV6-6; D gene: -; CDR3 protein: CASSYSTGEFEAFF; CDR3 DNA: TGTGCCAGCAGTTACTCGACGGGGGAATTCGAAGCTTTCTTT
clone size: -; J gene: TRBJ1-1; V gene: TRBV6-1; D gene: -; CDR3 protein: CASSETDSPLGTEAFF; CDR3 DNA: TGTGCCAGCAGTGAAACGGACTCTCCCCTCGGCACTGAAGCTTTCTTT
clone size: -; J gene: TRBJ1-2; V gene: TRBV3-1/TRBV3-2; D gene: TRBD1; CDR3 protein: CASSQGGDRVSGGYTF; CDR3 DNA: TGTGCCAGCAGCCAGGGGGGGGACAGGGTTTCAGGAGGCTACACCTTC
clone size: -; J gene: TRBJ2-3; V gene: TRBV2; D gene: -; CDR3 protein: CASSESLTTDTQYF; CDR3 DNA: TGTGCCAGCAGTGAGTCCCTCACTACAGATACGCAGTATTTT
clone size: -; J gene: TRBJ1-1; V gene: TRBV7-9; D gene: -; CDR3 protein: CASSPRTANTEAFF; CDR3 DNA: TGTGCCAGCAGCCCTAGGACAGCGAACACTGAAGCTTTCTTT
clone size: -; J gene: TRBJ1-2; V gene: TRBV6-5; D gene: -; CDR3 protein: CASTLGRAYGYTF; CDR3 DNA: TGTGCCAGCACGTTAGGCAGGGCCTATGGCTACACCTTC